The T cell receptor (beta chain) described here comes from a study of shared clonotypes between healthy human individuals. As for this clone: One end of the junction does not line up with germline, which may come from a read error. Other DNA sequences in the sample encode the same CDR3.

Germline V gene sequence: CDR1 MNHEY, CDR2 SVGAGI. The CDR3 loop spans 14 amino acids. Sequenced by immunoSEQ multiplex PCR; TCRdb stores in-frame clones only, minus some. Among a few million clones listed, over 85% were seen once. The specimen was naive CD4+ T cells sorted from blood. Described subset: CD45RA+ positively selected. The TCR comes from a man in his late teens or twenties in good health. The V and J genes are TRBV6-5 and TRBJ2-5, with D perhaps matching TRBD2 (6 bases). The DNA for the CDR3 is TGTGCCAGCAGTTACTCGGGATCTCGGGAGACTCAGTACTTC. Translating it yields CASSYSGSRETQYF.